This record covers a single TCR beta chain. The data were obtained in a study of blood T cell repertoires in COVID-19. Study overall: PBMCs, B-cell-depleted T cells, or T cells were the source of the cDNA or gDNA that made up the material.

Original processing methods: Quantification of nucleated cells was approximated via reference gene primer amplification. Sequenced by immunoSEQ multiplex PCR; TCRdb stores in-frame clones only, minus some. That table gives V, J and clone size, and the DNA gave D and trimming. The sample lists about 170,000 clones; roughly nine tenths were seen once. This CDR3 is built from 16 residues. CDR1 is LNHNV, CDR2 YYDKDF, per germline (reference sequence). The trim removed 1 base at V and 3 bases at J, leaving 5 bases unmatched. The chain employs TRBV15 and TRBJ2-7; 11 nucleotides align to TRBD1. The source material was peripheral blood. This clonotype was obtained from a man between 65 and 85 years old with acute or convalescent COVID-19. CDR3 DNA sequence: TGTGCCACCAGCAGAGTTCCGGGACAGGGGGGCTACGAGCAGTACTTC. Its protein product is CATSRVPGQGGYEQYF.